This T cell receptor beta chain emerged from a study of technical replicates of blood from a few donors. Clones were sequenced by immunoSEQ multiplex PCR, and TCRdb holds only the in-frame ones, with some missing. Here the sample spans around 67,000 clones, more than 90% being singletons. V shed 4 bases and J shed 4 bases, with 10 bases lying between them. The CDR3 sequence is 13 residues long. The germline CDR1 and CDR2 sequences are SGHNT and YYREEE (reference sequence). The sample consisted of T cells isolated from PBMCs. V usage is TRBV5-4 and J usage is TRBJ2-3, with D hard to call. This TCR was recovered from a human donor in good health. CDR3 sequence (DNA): TGTGCCAGCAGCCTCGAAGCCGCAGATACGCAGTATTTT. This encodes CASSLEAADTQYF.